A single sample is the source of the 26 T cell receptor beta chains below, sequenced in a study of radiation and T cells in renal cell carcinoma. As for time point: blood 2 weeks post-SBRT. Regarding treatment: 15 Gy SBRT to primary tumor, nephrectomy 4 weeks later. Profiled with immunoSEQ multiplex PCR; TCRdb holds only in-frame clones, not every one. This sample has roughly 60,000 clones, with around 80% found just once. Material: blood, obtained from a patient whose treatment included radiotherapy and nephrectomy. Source of these receptors: a man aged 60-69 years with renal cell carcinoma.

This clone has more than one count but fewer than ten. The chain is built from TRBV2 and TRBJ2-1, with D hard to call. Trimming cost V 5 bases and J 4 bases, with 3 bases left between them. CDR3 length: 11 amino acids. CDR1 and CDR2 (germline): SNHLY, FYNNEI. In DNA, the CDR3 is TGTGCCAGCAGTTTTTACAATGAGCAGTTCTTC. It yields the protein CASSFYNEQFF.

The V call is TRBV6-5, the J call TRBJ1-2, with 8 bases identical to TRBD1. The V and J ends lost 4 bases and 8 bases, in that order; junction bases with no gene match: 6. The CDR3 spans 13 residues. CDR1 is MNHEY, CDR2 SVGAGI, per germline. CDR3 nucleotide sequence: TGTGCCAGCAGTTTGACAGGGGACGGAGGCTACACCTTC. Its protein product is CASSLTGDGGYTF.

The CDR3 here is CASSVGTSGRASDEQFF. Written as DNA, the CDR3 is TGTGCCAGCAGCGTCGGGACTAGCGGGAGGGCCTCGGATGAGCAGTTCTTC. The rearrangement links TRBV7-9 to TRBJ2-1; 16 nucleotides match TRBD2. CDR1 and CDR2 from the germline V gene are SEHNR and FQNEAQ (reference sequence). CDR3 length equals 17 residues. V lost 5 bases, J lost 8 bases, and 9 bases stayed unmatched. Full variable domain (rest looked up from reference TRBV7-9 and TRBJ2-1): DTGVSQNPRHKITKRGQNVTFRCDPISEHNRLYWYRQTLGQGPEFLTYFQNEAQLEKSRLLSDRFSAERPKGSFSTLEIQRTEQGDSAMYLCASSVGTSGRASDEQFFGPGTRLTVL.

The rearrangement uses TRBV19 and TRBJ1-1; perhaps TRBD1 as D (6 bases). This CDR3 region has 13 residues. Trimming removed 4 bases at V and 2 bases at J, with 8 bases between. CDR1 is LNHDA, CDR2 SQIVND, per germline (reference sequence). The CDR3 sequence: CASSNRVNTEAFF. CDR3 bases: TGTGCCAGTAGTAACAGGGTAAACACTGAAGCTTTCTTT.

The rearrangement joins TRBV7-3 to TRBJ2-5; maybe TRBD1 (5 bases). V lost 2 bases and J 5 bases, leaving 9 bases between the germline ends. This CDR3 has 13 residues. From germline, CDR1 is SGHTA and CDR2 FQGTGA. The CDR3 is CASSLGAGETQYF. CDR3 DNA: TGTGCCAGCAGCTTAGGGGCAGGCGAGACCCAGTACTTC.

The rearrangement joins TRBV27 to TRBJ2-4; D is unresolved. The CDR3 runs to 14 residues. V was trimmed by 5 bases and J by 8 bases, leaving 16 bases between them. Germline CDR1 reads MNHEY; CDR2 reads SMNVEV (reference sequence). CDR3 residues: CASSPSANRDIQYF. The CDR3 nucleotides are TGTGCCAGCAGTCCCAGTGCTAATCGGGACATTCAGTACTTC.

The rearrangement joins TRBV10-3 to TRBJ2-3; tentative D call: TRBD2 (6 bases). Germline V CDR1 and CDR2: ENHRY, SYGVKD. The V end lost 6 bases, the J end lost 1 base, and 14 bases lay between the germline ends. The CDR3 consists of 15 residues. The CDR3 reads CAISGPERGTDTQYF. The CDR3 region has the DNA TGTGCCATCAGCGGACCGGAGCGGGGCACAGATACGCAGTATTTT.

This clone was recorded once. This rearrangement joins TRBV15 to TRBJ1-4; D unclear. V was pared by 1 base and J by 7 bases, with 7 bases between. The CDR3 contains 13 residues. The germline V gene has CDR1 LNHNV and CDR2 YYDKDF (reference sequence). CDR3 residues: CATSRAAGEKLFF. In nucleotides, the CDR3 is TGTGCCACCAGCAGAGCGGCAGGTGAAAAACTGTTTTTT. Full variable domain (remainder filled in from reference TRBV15 and TRBJ1-4): DAMVIQNPRYQVTQFGKPVTLSCSQTLNHNVMYWYQQKSSQAPKLLFHYYDKDFNNEADTPDNFQSRRPNTSFCFLDIRSPGLGDTAMYLCATSRAAGEKLFFGSGTQLSVL.

This rearrangement joins TRBV19 to TRBJ2-4; D might be TRBD2 (5 bases). Germline V lookup: CDR1 LNHDA, CDR2 SQIVND (reference sequence). V dropped 5 bases and J dropped 8 bases, with 10 bases sitting between them. This CDR3 is 12 amino acids long. DNA of the CDR3: TGTGCCAGTAGTCACCGGGAAGACATTCAGTACTTC. Its translation: CASSHREDIQYF.

The CDR3 reads CASSVLEGDGYTF. CDR3 in DNA: TGTGCCAGCAGCGTTTTAGAGGGTGATGGCTACACCTTC. The chain links TRBV9 to TRBJ1-2, with D hard to call. V was pared by 2 bases and J by 6 bases, with 11 bases between. Per germline, CDR1 SGDLS and CDR2 YYNGEE. This CDR3 is 13 amino acids long. The complete variable domain, with remaining parts taken from reference TRBV9 and TRBJ1-2, reads DSGVTQTPKHLITATGQRVTLRCSPRSGDLSVYWYQQSLDQGLQFLIQYYNGEERAKGNILERFSAQQFPDLHSELNLSSLELGDSALYFCASSVLEGDGYTFGSGTRLTVV.

The gene calls are TRBV9 and TRBJ2-5; 9 bases map to TRBD2. Germline CDR1 is SGDLS and CDR2 is YYNGEE. V shed 4 bases, J shed 2 bases, and the junction held 3 bases outside the gene matches. This CDR3 has 14 amino acids. CDR3 in amino acids: CASSSLAGQETQYF. Written as DNA, the CDR3 is TGTGCCAGCAGCAGTCTAGCGGGGCAAGAGACCCAGTACTTC.

The chain links TRBV5-6 to TRBJ1-1; maybe TRBD1 (6 bases). The germline gives CDR1 SGHDT, CDR2 YYEEEE. The CDR3 extends over 16 amino acids. V lost 0 bases and J 7 bases, leaving 19 bases between the germline ends. CDR3 bases: TGTGCCAGCAGCTTGGGGAAGGGACAAAGCCGTGTTGAAGCTTTCTTT. It yields the protein CASSLGKGQSRVEAFF.

The V and J genes are TRBV7-2 and TRBJ1-4; TRBD1 might be the D (6 bases). Trimming shortened V by 4 bases and J by 2 bases, and 14 bases separated the two germline ends. Germline lookup yields CDR1 SGHTA and CDR2 FQGNSA. CDR3 size: 16 residues. In DNA, the CDR3 is TGTGCCAGCAGCTCGACAGGACTGCGGACTAATGAAAAACTGTTTTTT. This gives the protein CASSSTGLRTNEKLFF.

V and J are TRBV7-2 and TRBJ1-2; 7 nucleotides agree with TRBD1. The V and J ends lost 5 bases and 4 bases, in that order; junction bases with no gene match: 4. Per germline, CDR1 SGHTA and CDR2 FQGNSA. The CDR3 contains 13 residues. The DNA of the CDR3 is TGTGCCAGCAGCCCTGACAGGGCCTATGGCTACACCTTC. As protein: CASSPDRAYGYTF.

DNA of the CDR3: TGTGCCAGCAGTGTCGAACCATCACGTCAAGAGACCCAGTACTTC. This translates into CASSVEPSRQETQYF. The chain carries TRBV25-1 and TRBJ2-5; no reliable D call. From germline, CDR1 is MGHDK and CDR2 SYGVNS. With 4 bases removed from V and 2 bases from J, the gap between germline ends came to 14 bases. The CDR3 sequence is 15 residues long.

The rearrangement uses TRBV7-2 and TRBJ2-5, with TRBD2 as a possible D gene (6 bases). CDR1 and CDR2 from the germline V gene are SGHTA and FQGNSA. Trimming removed 0 bases at V and 4 bases at J, with 18 bases between. CDR3 size: 17 residues. The CDR3 reads CASSLASGGDGAETQYF. Written as DNA, the CDR3 is TGTGCCAGCAGCTTAGCGTCTGGAGGGGATGGCGCAGAGACCCAGTACTTC.

This clone has just a few counts. The chain is built from TRBV6-1 and TRBJ1-2; 7 bases line up with TRBD1. The ends lost 0 bases at V and 4 bases at J; junction bases unmatched: 2. CDR3 length equals 14 residues. From germline, CDR1 is MNHNS and CDR2 SASEGT. The CDR3 protein is CASSEAGTAYGYTF. The DNA of the CDR3 is TGTGCCAGCAGTGAAGCGGGGACAGCCTATGGCTACACCTTC.

This sequence joins TRBV9 and TRBJ2-3; tentatively, D is TRBD1 (5 bases). V lost 3 bases and J lost 2, with 16 bases in between. The CDR3 length is 16 residues. Germline CDR1 is SGDLS and CDR2 is YYNGEE. The CDR3 here is CASSAGAPGATDTQYF. The CDR3 bases are TGTGCCAGCAGCGCTGGGGCCCCTGGGGCCACAGATACGCAGTATTTT. Filled out from reference TRBV9 and TRBJ2-3, the complete variable domain reads DSGVTQTPKHLITATGQRVTLRCSPRSGDLSVYWYQQSLDQGLQFLIQYYNGEERAKGNILERFSAQQFPDLHSELNLSSLELGDSALYFCASSAGAPGATDTQYFGPGTRLTVL.

This clone was counted between two and nine times. CDR3 region: CASSVGGGEAFF. Written as DNA, the CDR3 is TGTGCCAGCAGCGTAGGGGGAGGTGAAGCTTTCTTT. The chain recombines TRBV9 with TRBJ1-1; D is unclear. This CDR3 contains 12 residues. The germline V and J ends were trimmed by 0 bases and 7 bases, with 7 bases remaining between them. Germline V gene sequence: CDR1 SGDLS, CDR2 YYNGEE.

This clone was seen once. This chain links TRBV7-8 with TRBJ2-1; no reliable D call. V lost 1 base and J lost 12, with 16 bases in between. The CDR3 is 14 amino acids. Germline-derived CDR1 and CDR2 are SGHVS and FQNEAQ. For the CDR3, the DNA is TGTGCCAGCAGCTTAGAGGCTAGTTATTTGGCGCAGTTCTTC. Translation gives CASSLEASYLAQFF.

The chain carries TRBV5-1 and TRBJ2-5; D may be TRBD1 (5 bases). This CDR3 has 14 residues. V shed 2 bases and J shed 5 bases, with 13 bases lying between them. Per the germline V gene, CDR1 is SGHRS and CDR2 is YFSETQ. The DNA for the CDR3 is TGCGCCAGCAGCTTATACTCAGGGTGGGAGACCCAGTACTTC. Its translation: CASSLYSGWETQYF.

This clone was detected only a few times. Other nucleotide sequences from this sample produce the same CDR3. The CDR3 DNA reads TGCGCCAGCAGCCCGGGAACGAGGGAGACCCAGTACTTC. Residues: CASSPGTRETQYF. This chain connects TRBV5-1 to TRBJ2-5; tentatively, D is TRBD2 (5 bases). CDR1 and CDR2 (germline): SGHRS, YFSETQ. Trimming took 4 bases from V and 5 from J, leaving 12 bases between them. The CDR3 spans 13 residues.

This CDR3 reads CASSLLGTSRETQYF. The DNA for the CDR3 is TGTGCCAGCAGTCTCCTTGGGACTAGTCGAGAGACCCAGTACTTC. The V call is TRBV11-2, the J call TRBJ2-5; 8 bases fit TRBD2. Germline V lookup: CDR1 SGHAT, CDR2 FQNNGV. The trim removed 6 bases at V and 4 bases at J, leaving 10 bases unmatched. This CDR3 is 15 amino acids long.

A single count supports this clone. The V gene is TRBV6-5, the J gene TRBJ1-2; no reliable D call. Deletions cut 1 base from V and 4 bases from J, with 13 bases between. This CDR3 has 15 residues. Germline CDR1 is MNHEY and CDR2 is SVGAGI. CDR3 protein: CASSYFSGRSYGYTF. The CDR3 nucleotides are TGTGCCAGCAGTTACTTCTCGGGCAGGAGCTATGGCTACACCTTC.

The chain joins TRBV12-5 to TRBJ2-2; D ambiguous. Trimming took 5 bases from V and 8 from J, leaving 6 bases between them. This CDR3 has 11 amino acids. Germline-derived CDR1 and CDR2 are LGHNT and FRNRAP. Here the CDR3 reads CASGLEGELFF. CDR3 nucleotides: TGTGCTAGTGGTCTGGAGGGGGAGCTGTTTTTT.

The chain links TRBV4-3 to TRBJ2-7, with TRBD2 matching 8 bases. The V gene's germline CDR1 is LGHNA and CDR2 YSLEER. V gave up 0 bases and J gave up 3 bases; unmatched junction bases: 10. The CDR3 totals 17 residues. CDR3 residues: CASSQDGSGGPHYEQYF. CDR3 sequence (DNA): TGCGCCAGCAGCCAAGATGGGAGCGGGGGACCTCACTACGAGCAGTACTTC.